This TCR beta chain was sequenced in a study of shared clonotypes between healthy human individuals. V was shortened by 8 bases and J by 3 bases, with 13 bases between the two germline ends. Germline V gene lookup returns CDR1 MDHEN and CDR2 SYDVKM. The CDR3 runs 14 residues. Repertoires were generated with immunoSEQ multiplex PCR, while TCRdb's copy carries only in-frame clones and drops some. The sample lists approximately 1.5 million clones; around 98% were seen once. The source is a man aged 25-40 years in good health. The sample comprised naive CD4+ T cells sorted from blood. The subset here: CD45RA+ positively selected. The chain links TRBV28 to TRBJ2-2, with D possibly being TRBD1 (6 bases). The DNA of the CDR3 is TGTGCCAGCTCCTCGGGACAATACACCGGGGAGCTGTTTTTT. Its protein is CASSSGQYTGELFF. The full variable domain, with the rest looked up from reference TRBV28 and TRBJ2-2, is DVKVTQSSRYLVKRTGEKVFLECVQDMDHENMFWYRQDPGLGLRLIYFSYDVKMKEKGDIPEGYSVSREKKERFSLILESASTNQTSMYLCASSSGQYTGELFFGEGSRLTVL.